These T cell receptor beta chains were read from a single sample in a study of blood T cell repertoires in COVID-19. Sequenced by immunoSEQ multiplex PCR; TCRdb stores in-frame clones only, minus some. The sample yields around 150,000 clones, 65% to 90% seen once. The specimen sequenced was peripheral blood. These receptors originate from a man in his 70s with acute or convalescent COVID-19. CDR3s include the opening cysteine and the closing phenylalanine or tryptophan. D genes are given only for firm matches. Clone sizes are given selectively: once, few, many, or a class where the clone is expanded.

J gene,D gene,V gene,clone size,CDR3 DNA,CDR3 protein
TRBJ2-1,-,TRBV28,-,TGTGCCAGCAGCCCTCCTTCCTACAATGAGCAGTTCTTC,CASSPPSYNEQFF
TRBJ2-2,-,TRBV6-2/TRBV6-3,once,TGTGCCAGCAGTTACGGAGCGACCCTTAGCCTCTCCGGGGAGCTGTTTTTT,CASSYGATLSLSGELFF
TRBJ1-2,TRBD1,TRBV28,-,TGTGCCAGCGGACAGGGACAAAGCTATGGCTACACCTTC,CASGQGQSYGYTF
TRBJ2-5,TRBD2,TRBV5-4,-,TGTGCCAGCAGCCAAGGGACTAGCGGGAGGAAGGAGACCCAGTACTTC,CASSQGTSGRKETQYF
TRBJ1-6,-,TRBV19,-,TGTGCCAGTAGCGGGGAACGGTCACCCCTCCACTTT,CASSGERSPLHF
TRBJ2-3,-,TRBV7-3,once,TGTGCCAGCAGCCCTATTGGCGGGAATACAGATACGCAGTATTTT,CASSPIGGNTDTQYF
TRBJ2-5,TRBD2,TRBV29-1,-,TGCAGCGTTGAAGTTTCGGGACTAGCGGGGACCCAGTACTTC,CSVEVSGLAGTQYF
TRBJ2-7,-,TRBV5-1,-,TGCGCCAGCAGCTTGTTCAGGGGCTACGAGCAGTACTTC,CASSLFRGYEQYF
TRBJ1-5,-,TRBV7-9,-,TGTGCCAGCAGCTTAGTCGGGGGGCCCCAGCATTTT,CASSLVGGPQHF
TRBJ2-7,TRBD2,TRBV25-1,-,TGTGCCAGCAGTGTAGCGGGAGGGCCTTACGAGCAGTACTTC,CASSVAGGPYEQYF
TRBJ2-1,-,TRBV6-5,-,TGTGCCAGCAGTTACGGGGGACTGGAAAACAATGAGCAGTTCTTC,CASSYGGLENNEQFF
TRBJ2-7,-,TRBV6-5,-,TGTGCCAGCAGGGAGATGTCAGACTCCTACGAGCAGTACTTC,CASREMSDSYEQYF
TRBJ1-1,-,TRBV2,-,TGTGCCAGCAACGGCGGGGGGCGGACCACTGAAGCTTTCTTT,CASNGGGRTTEAFF
TRBJ1-5,TRBD1,TRBV20-1,-,TGCAGTGCTAGTACCGGACAGGGTCAGCCCCAGCATTTT,CSASTGQGQPQHF
TRBJ2-2,-,TRBV9,-,TGTGCCAGCAACGGAGGCTACGCGAACACCGGGGAGCTGTTTTTT,CASNGGYANTGELFF
TRBJ2-3,TRBD2,TRBV30,-,TGTGCCTGGAGTGTCCTAGCGGGGTCCACAGATACGCAGTATTTT,CAWSVLAGSTDTQYF
TRBJ2-7,TRBD2,TRBV28,-,TGTGCCAGCAGTTTGCTCGGCGGGAGAAACTACGAGCAGTACTTC,CASSLLGGRNYEQYF
TRBJ1-5,TRBD1,TRBV9,-,TGTGCCAGTGACCCCCCCCGGGACAGGGGGCGCGGCAATCAGCCCCAGCATTTT,CASDPPRDRGRGNQPQHF
TRBJ1-1,-,TRBV6-1,-,TGTGCCAGCAGTGAAGAAGGAGGCCGGGGGACTGAAGCTTTCTTT,CASSEEGGRGTEAFF
TRBJ1-1,-,TRBV6-2/TRBV6-3,few,TGTGCCAGCAGTACAGGGCTCACTGAAGCTTTCTTT,CASSTGLTEAFF
TRBJ2-3,-,TRBV2,-,TGTGCCAGCAGTGAAGCGCTTCGCGGGGGCACAGATACGCAGTATTTT,CASSEALRGGTDTQYF
TRBJ2-1,TRBD1,TRBV28,-,TGTGCCAGCAGCCCCGACAGGGGGTTAGACAATGAGCAGTTCTTC,CASSPDRGLDNEQFF
TRBJ2-5,-,TRBV11-3,-,TGTGCCAGCAGCTTTCGTGAGCGTGTGAAGACCCAGTACTTC,CASSFRERVKTQYF
TRBJ1-1,TRBD1,TRBV6-2/TRBV6-3,few,TGTGCCAGCAGTCTAAACAGGGGTTACTCTGAAGCTTTCTTT,CASSLNRGYSEAFF
TRBJ1-3,-,TRBV5-1,-,TGCGCCAGCAGTACCGGCGGGGTCAACTCTGGAAACACCATATATTTT,CASSTGGVNSGNTIYF
TRBJ2-3,TRBD2,TRBV3-1/TRBV3-2,-,TGTGCCAGCAGCCTACCAGCGGGAGGCACAGATACGCAGTATTTT,CASSLPAGGTDTQYF
TRBJ2-1,TRBD2,TRBV27,-,TGTGCCAGCAGTTTGGCGGGAGGGGGGGTTTACAATGAGCAGTTCTTC,CASSLAGGGVYNEQFF
TRBJ2-3,-,TRBV19,once,TGTGCCAGTAGCCCCCAGGGGTGGTCGGAAGATACGCAGTATTTT,CASSPQGWSEDTQYF
TRBJ2-5,-,TRBV10-3,-,TGTGCCATCAGTGCCAAGACTCAAGAGACCCAGTACTTC,CAISAKTQETQYF
TRBJ1-2,-,TRBV30,-,TGTGCCTGGAGTGTATCCTCTCAGGGGATTGGCTACACCTTC,CAWSVSSQGIGYTF
TRBJ2-1,-,TRBV30,-,TGTGCCTGGAGCGAACTAGGAGCTGAGCAGTTCTTC,CAWSELGAEQFF
TRBJ2-1,TRBD1,TRBV6-2/TRBV6-3,-,TGTGCCAGCAGTTACCCCTCGGGACAGGGTAACTACAATGAGCAGTTCTTC,CASSYPSGQGNYNEQFF
TRBJ2-2,TRBD1,TRBV19,-,TGTGCCAGTAGTACCCCCGGGACAGGTTTCAGCGGGGAGCTGTTTTTT,CASSTPGTGFSGELFF
TRBJ2-7,TRBD1,TRBV19,-,TGTGCCAGTAGGACTGAAGGACAGGGTGGTTACGAGCAGTACTTC,CASRTEGQGGYEQYF
TRBJ1-3,TRBD1,TRBV7-9,-,TGTGCCAGCAGCTTAGAGGGACAGGCCTCCTCTGGAAACACCATATATTTT,CASSLEGQASSGNTIYF
TRBJ2-2,-,TRBV5-1,-,TGCGCCAGCAGGGGGGGACAGACGAACACCGGGGAGCTGTTTTTT,CASRGGQTNTGELFF
TRBJ1-1,TRBD1,TRBV28,once,TGTGCCAGCACTCCGACAGGGGCACGCACTGAAGCTTTCTTT,CASTPTGARTEAFF
TRBJ2-3,TRBD1,TRBV28,once,TGTGCCAGCAGTTCACAGGGGCGTGGTACAGATACGCAGTATTTT,CASSSQGRGTDTQYF
TRBJ1-2,-,TRBV6-5,-,TGTGCCAGCAGTTACCCAGGGAACTATGGCTACACCTTC,CASSYPGNYGYTF
TRBJ1-5,-,TRBV28,-,TGTGCCAGCAGTCCGGAGGGTTTTCGTCAGCCCCAGCATTTT,CASSPEGFRQPQHF
TRBJ1-3,-,TRBV15,once,TGTGCCACCAGCAGGGGAGGGGGAGCTGCTGGAAACACCATATATTTT,CATSRGGGAAGNTIYF
TRBJ1-1,-,TRBV6-1,-,TGTGCCAGCAGTGAGCAGGGTAGGACTGAAGCTTTCTTT,CASSEQGRTEAFF
TRBJ2-3,TRBD1,TRBV19,-,TGTGCCAGTGAGGGGGCCACAGATACGCAGTATTTT,CASEGATDTQYF
TRBJ1-2,-,TRBV19,-,TGTGCCAGTAGTATCACCAGGGCAAACTATGGCTACACCTTC,CASSITRANYGYTF
TRBJ2-5,-,TRBV27,-,TGTGCCAGCAGTCCCACGCGGGGCCCAGGAGGGACCCAGTACTTC,CASSPTRGPGGTQYF
TRBJ2-1,TRBD2,TRBV5-8,-,TGTGCCAGCAGCTTGGTGACTAGCGGCTTCTACAATGAGCAGTTCTTC,CASSLVTSGFYNEQFF
TRBJ1-5,-,TRBV28,-,TGTGCCAGCAGTTTTCTGAACAGGCACCAGCCCCAGCATTTT,CASSFLNRHQPQHF
TRBJ1-5,TRBD1,TRBV5-6,-,TGTGCCAGCAGCCGGACAGGGCCCAATCAGCCCCAGCATTTT,CASSRTGPNQPQHF
TRBJ2-7,TRBD2,TRBV4-2,-,TGTGCCAGCAGCCTTACTAGCGGGAGCGCTTATGAGCAGTACTTC,CASSLTSGSAYEQYF
TRBJ2-4,-,TRBV4-1,-,TGCGCCAGCAGCCAACTCCGATCGGACAGACCCAAAAACATTCAGTACTTC,CASSQLRSDRPKNIQYF
TRBJ1-1,-,TRBV7-2,-,TGTGCCAGCAGCTATGCGGGGGCTTTGAACACTGAAGCTTTCTTT,CASSYAGALNTEAFF
TRBJ2-7,TRBD2,TRBV27,once,TGTGCCAGCAATCGAGCGGGACCGCCCTTCTCCTACGAGCAGTACTTC,CASNRAGPPFSYEQYF
TRBJ2-7,-,TRBV5-1,-,TGCGCCAGCAGCTTGAGATCCGGGACACCAACCTACGAGCAGTACTTC,CASSLRSGTPTYEQYF
TRBJ2-1,TRBD2,TRBV3-1/TRBV3-2,once,TGTGCCAGCAGCCAAGAGGTACTAGCGGGCGGGGGGAATGAGCAGTTCTTC,CASSQEVLAGGGNEQFF